This entry features one TCR beta chain sequence. The antigen is not known. PCR used 60 Vbeta primers and 13 Jbeta primers. Sequencing was performed with immunoSEQ multiplex PCR; in TCRdb, only in-frame clones are kept and a portion is missing. The sample yields about 120,000 clones, roughly 80% seen once. This record comes from a study of cytomegalovirus exposure and HLA in healthy donors. Study-wide results and caveats: Most likely, a cluster of highly shared sequence variants arose as a sequencing artifact. Reports indicated that the classifier achieved high specificity and sensitivity in diagnosing cytomegalovirus status. The authors listed approximately 150 TCR beta chains as cytomegalovirus-associated.

CDR3 length: 14 residues. The V segment lost 4 bases and the J segment 15 bases; nucleotides outside the gene matches: 12. CDR1 is SNHLY, CDR2 FYNNEI, per germline. The clonotype was recovered from a man between 60 and 75 years old in good health and CMV-seropositive. The sequencing sample was made of PBMCs. The chain couples TRBV2 to TRBJ2-1; the match to TRBD2 covers 10 bases. The chain's CDR3 is CASSVSSGKREGFF. CDR3 in DNA: TGTGCCAGCAGTGTGTCCTCCGGCAAGCGGGAGGGGTTCTTC.